This T cell receptor beta chain was recorded in a study of blood T cell repertoires in COVID-19. About the study: The United States, Italy and Spain supplied acute and convalescent COVID-19 samples. Sources were T cells, B-cell-depleted T cells, or PBMCs; the material itself was cDNA or gDNA.

Authors' analysis steps: Nucleated cell counts were estimated from reference gene primer amplification. Profiling relied on immunoSEQ multiplex PCR, and the TCRdb table lists in-frame clones only, not all of them. That table furnishes V, J and clone size, whereas the DNA furnished D and trimming. The table shows 150,000 to 200,000 clones, with approximately 91% occurring only once. With 3 bases removed from V and 2 bases from J, the gap between germline ends came to 14 bases. Germline lookup yields CDR1 LGHDT and CDR2 YNNKEL (reference sequence). This CDR3 contains 15 residues. The TCR sequence derives from a man aged 70-80 years with active or convalescent COVID-19. Sequenced input: peripheral blood. V usage is TRBV3-1 (or the pseudogene TRBV3-2) and J usage is TRBJ2-7, with TRBD2 as a possible D gene (6 bases). The DNA for the CDR3 is TGTGCCAGCAGCCACGGGACTGCTAATGCCTACGAGCAGTACTTC. It specifies CASSHGTANAYEQYF.